The T cell receptor (beta chain) described here comes from a study of blood T cell repertoires in COVID-19 (dated by TCRdb to 2018 to 2020). General notes on the study: Collaborator samples came from the United States, Italy and Spain and covered acute and convalescent phases of COVID-19. Subjects who had been exposed to COVID-19, were actively infected with it, or had recovered from it provided the deeply sampled blood TCRbeta repertoires that made up the dataset. The repertoires were released in a freely available public database intended as a resource for research on the immune response to SARS-CoV-2. HLA class I and class II types, where available, came from metadata supplied by the sample provider rather than from assay-based typing. A de-identified subject ID, COVID-19 status, age in years and sex were almost always included in the sample metadata. The samples were drawn from two sources: the first 160 participants of the ongoing ImmuneRACE study, and 1,254 subjects contributed by 6 global collaborators. The material from the prospective study consisted of cDNA or gDNA derived from T cells, B-cell-depleted T cells, or PBMCs.

With respect to this clone: No cognate antigen has been identified for it. Nothing much larger sits one base from this clone, and base qualities are not available.

TCRbeta CDR3 regions were amplified from genomic DNA using the immunoSEQ Assay, a bias-controlled multiplex PCR. Turning to the authors' computational methods: The number of nucleated cells in each sample was estimated by amplification of reference gene primers within the assay. To quantify the absolute abundance of each unique TCRbeta CDR3 rearrangement, sequence reads were collapsed and filtered. For each sample, productive Simpson clonality was calculated as the square root of Simpson's diversity index across productive rearrangements. Imported from immuneACCESS, the table was reduced by TCRdb to in-frame sequences with V and J called. These copies leave out some clones; in studies compared against another copy, an unresolved V gene accounts for under half, and the cause of the remainder is not known. V, J and clone size are those of that table, while D and trimming were read from the DNA. Across this sample there are more than 250,000 clones, with about 87% seen only once. 8.6% of the sample is in the top ten clones.

The paper's findings and limits, for the study overall: Clinical and demographic metadata were provided uncurated, with the amount varying by source and participant.

Collaborating institutions collected whole blood in K2EDTA tubes following their own protocols. For TCRbeta analysis, collaborators shipped samples as frozen whole blood, isolated PBMCs, or DNA extracted from either of those sample types. The germline V gene encodes CDR1 MNHEY and CDR2 SVGAGI. V is trimmed back by 6 bases and J by 6 bases, and the junction contains 10 bases that no gene match accounts for. The CDR3, from cysteine to phenylalanine, totals 15 residues. The read is trimmed to its CDR3 DNA, 45 bases read in frame from base 1. The chain is made from TRBV6-5 and TRBJ1-2; 10 central nucleotides agree with TRBD1. Sequences were obtained from peripheral blood. This TCR was recovered from a human donor in a cohort sampled during active COVID-19. The CDR3: CASRDAGTGVHGYTF. The nucleotides read TGTGCCAGCAGAGACGCCGGGACAGGGGTCCATGGCTACACCTTC.